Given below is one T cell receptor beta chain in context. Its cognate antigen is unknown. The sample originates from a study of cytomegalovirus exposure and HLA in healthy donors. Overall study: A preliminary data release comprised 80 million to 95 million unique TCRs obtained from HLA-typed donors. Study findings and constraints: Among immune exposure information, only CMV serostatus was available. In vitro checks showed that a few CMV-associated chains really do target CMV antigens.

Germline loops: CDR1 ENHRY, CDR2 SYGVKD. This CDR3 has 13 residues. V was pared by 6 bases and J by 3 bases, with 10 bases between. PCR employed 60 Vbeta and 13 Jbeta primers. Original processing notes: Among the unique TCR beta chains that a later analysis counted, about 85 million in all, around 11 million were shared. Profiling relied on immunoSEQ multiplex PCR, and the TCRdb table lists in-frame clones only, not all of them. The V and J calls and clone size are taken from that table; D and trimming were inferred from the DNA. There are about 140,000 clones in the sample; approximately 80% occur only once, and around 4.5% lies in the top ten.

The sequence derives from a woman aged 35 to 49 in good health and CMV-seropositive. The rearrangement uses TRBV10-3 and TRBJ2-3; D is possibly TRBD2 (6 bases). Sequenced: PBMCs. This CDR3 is CAIRPGETDTQYF. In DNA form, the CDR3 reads TGTGCCATCAGGCCGGGGGAGACAGATACGCAGTATTTT.